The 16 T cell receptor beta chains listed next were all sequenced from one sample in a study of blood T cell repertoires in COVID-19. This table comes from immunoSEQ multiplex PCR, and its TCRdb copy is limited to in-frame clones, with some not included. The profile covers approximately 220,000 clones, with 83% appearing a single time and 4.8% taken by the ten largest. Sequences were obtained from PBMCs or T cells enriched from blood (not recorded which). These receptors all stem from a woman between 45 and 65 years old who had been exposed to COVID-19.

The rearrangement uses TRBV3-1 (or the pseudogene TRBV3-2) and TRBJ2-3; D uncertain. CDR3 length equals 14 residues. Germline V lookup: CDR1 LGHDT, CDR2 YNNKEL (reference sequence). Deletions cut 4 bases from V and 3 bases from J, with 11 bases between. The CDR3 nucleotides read TGTGCCAGCAGCCTCCGACTCGAAACAGATACGCAGTATTTT. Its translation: CASSLRLETDTQYF.

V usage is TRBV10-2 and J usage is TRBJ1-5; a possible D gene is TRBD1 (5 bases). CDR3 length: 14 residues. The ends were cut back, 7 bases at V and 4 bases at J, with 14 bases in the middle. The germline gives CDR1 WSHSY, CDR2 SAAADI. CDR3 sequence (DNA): TGCGCCAGCAAAAGGGGATCTAGGAATCAGCCCCAGCATTTT. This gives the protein CASKRGSRNQPQHF.

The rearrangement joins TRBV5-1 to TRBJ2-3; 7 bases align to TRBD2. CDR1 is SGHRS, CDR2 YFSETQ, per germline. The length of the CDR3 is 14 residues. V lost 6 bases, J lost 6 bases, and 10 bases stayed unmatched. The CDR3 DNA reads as TGCGCCAGCAATTGGGGGGGTCCGAAGGATACGCAGTATTTT. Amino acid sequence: CASNWGGPKDTQYF.

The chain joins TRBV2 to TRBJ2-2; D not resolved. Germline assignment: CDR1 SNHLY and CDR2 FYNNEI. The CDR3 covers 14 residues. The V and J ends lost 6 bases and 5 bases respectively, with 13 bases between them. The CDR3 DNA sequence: TGTGCCAGCAGGGTGAAAGCCGTGACCGGGGAGCTGTTTTTT. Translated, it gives CASRVKAVTGELFF. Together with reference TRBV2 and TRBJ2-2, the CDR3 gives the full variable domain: EPEVTQTPSHQVTQMGQEVILRCVPISNHLYFYWYRQILGQKVEFLVSFYNNEISEKSEIFDDQFSVERPDGSNFTLKIRSTKLEDSAMYFCASRVKAVTGELFFGEGSRLTVL.

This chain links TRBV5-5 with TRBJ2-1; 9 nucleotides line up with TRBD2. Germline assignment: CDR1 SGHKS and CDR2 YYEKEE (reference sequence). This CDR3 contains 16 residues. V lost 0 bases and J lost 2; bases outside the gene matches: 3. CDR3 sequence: CASSLVLAGTYNEQFF. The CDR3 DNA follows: TGTGCCAGCAGCTTGGTTCTAGCGGGGACCTACAATGAGCAGTTCTTC. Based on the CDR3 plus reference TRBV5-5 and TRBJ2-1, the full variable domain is DAGVTQSPTHLIKTRGQQVTLRCSPISGHKSVSWYQQVLGQGPQFIFQYYEKEERGRGNFPDRFSARQFPNYSSELNVNALLLGDSALYLCASSLVLAGTYNEQFFGPGTRLTVL.

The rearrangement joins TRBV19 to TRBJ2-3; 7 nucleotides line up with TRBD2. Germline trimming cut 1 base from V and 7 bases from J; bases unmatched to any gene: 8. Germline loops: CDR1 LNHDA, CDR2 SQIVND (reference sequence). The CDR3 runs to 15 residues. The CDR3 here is CASSIGDGGGYTQYF. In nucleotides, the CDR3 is TGTGCCAGTAGTATAGGGGACGGCGGGGGTTATACGCAGTATTTT.

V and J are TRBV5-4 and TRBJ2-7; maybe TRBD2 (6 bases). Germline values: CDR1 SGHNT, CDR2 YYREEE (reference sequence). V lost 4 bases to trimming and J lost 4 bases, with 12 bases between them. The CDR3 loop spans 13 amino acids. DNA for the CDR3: TGTGCCAGCAGCCCCGGAGGAGGGTACGAGCAGTACTTC. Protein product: CASSPGGGYEQYF.

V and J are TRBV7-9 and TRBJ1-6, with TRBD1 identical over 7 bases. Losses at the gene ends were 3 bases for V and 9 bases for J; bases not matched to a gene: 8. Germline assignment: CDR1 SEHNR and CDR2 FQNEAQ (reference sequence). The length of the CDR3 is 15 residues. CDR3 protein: CASSFGRGLPSPLHF. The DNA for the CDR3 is TGTGCCAGCAGCTTCGGGAGGGGGCTACCTTCACCCCTCCACTTT.

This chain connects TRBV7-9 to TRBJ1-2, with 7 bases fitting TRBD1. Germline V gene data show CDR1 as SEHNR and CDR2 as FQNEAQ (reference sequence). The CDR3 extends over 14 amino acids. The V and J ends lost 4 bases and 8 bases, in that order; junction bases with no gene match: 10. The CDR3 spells CASSSDRESAGYTF. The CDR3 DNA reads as TGTGCCAGCAGCTCAGACAGGGAGAGCGCGGGCTACACCTTC.

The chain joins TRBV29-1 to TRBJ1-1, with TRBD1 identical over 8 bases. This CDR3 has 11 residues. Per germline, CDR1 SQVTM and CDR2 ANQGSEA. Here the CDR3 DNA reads TGCGGGAGCACAGGGGGGACTGAAGCTTTCTTT. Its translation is CGSTGGTEAFF.

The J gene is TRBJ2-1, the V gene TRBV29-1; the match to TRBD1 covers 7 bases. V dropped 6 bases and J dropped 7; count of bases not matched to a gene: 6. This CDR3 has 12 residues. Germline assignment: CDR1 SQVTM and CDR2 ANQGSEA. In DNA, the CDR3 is TGCAGCGTCGCCCCAGGGGGAAATGAGCAGTTCTTC. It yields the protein CSVAPGGNEQFF.

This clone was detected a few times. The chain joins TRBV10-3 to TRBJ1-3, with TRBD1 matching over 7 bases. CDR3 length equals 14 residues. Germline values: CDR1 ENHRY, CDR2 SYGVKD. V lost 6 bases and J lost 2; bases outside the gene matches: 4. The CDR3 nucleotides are TGTGCCATCAGACAAACAGGGGCTGGAAACACCATATATTTT. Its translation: CAIRQTGAGNTIYF.

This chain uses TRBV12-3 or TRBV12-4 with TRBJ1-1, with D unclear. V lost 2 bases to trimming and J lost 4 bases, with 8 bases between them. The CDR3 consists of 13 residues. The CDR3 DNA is TGTGCCAGCAGTTTAACGGGTTTCACTGAAGCTTTCTTT. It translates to CASSLTGFTEAFF.

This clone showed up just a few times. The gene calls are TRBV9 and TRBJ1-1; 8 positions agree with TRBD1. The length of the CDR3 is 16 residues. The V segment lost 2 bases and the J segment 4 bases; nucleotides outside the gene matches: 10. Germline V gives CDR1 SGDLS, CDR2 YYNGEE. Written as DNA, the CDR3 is TGTGCCAGCAGCGTCGACGACAGGGGTTTGGTCACTGAAGCTTTCTTT. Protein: CASSVDDRGLVTEAFF.

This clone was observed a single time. CDR3 coding DNA: TGTGCCAGTAAGACGACAGGCCTTGATGGCTACACCTTC. Translating it yields CASKTTGLDGYTF. The chain joins TRBV19 to TRBJ1-2; possible D gene TRBD1, 6 bases. Germline V lookup: CDR1 LNHDA, CDR2 SQIVND (reference sequence). Trimming shortened V by 7 bases and J by 6 bases, and 15 bases separated the two germline ends. The length of the CDR3 is 13 residues.

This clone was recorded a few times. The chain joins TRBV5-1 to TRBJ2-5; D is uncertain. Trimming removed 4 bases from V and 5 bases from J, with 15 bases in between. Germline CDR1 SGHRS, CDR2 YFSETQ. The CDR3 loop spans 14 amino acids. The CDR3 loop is CASSLRDLGETQYF. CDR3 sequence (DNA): TGCGCCAGCAGCCTGAGAGACCTAGGCGAGACCCAGTACTTC.